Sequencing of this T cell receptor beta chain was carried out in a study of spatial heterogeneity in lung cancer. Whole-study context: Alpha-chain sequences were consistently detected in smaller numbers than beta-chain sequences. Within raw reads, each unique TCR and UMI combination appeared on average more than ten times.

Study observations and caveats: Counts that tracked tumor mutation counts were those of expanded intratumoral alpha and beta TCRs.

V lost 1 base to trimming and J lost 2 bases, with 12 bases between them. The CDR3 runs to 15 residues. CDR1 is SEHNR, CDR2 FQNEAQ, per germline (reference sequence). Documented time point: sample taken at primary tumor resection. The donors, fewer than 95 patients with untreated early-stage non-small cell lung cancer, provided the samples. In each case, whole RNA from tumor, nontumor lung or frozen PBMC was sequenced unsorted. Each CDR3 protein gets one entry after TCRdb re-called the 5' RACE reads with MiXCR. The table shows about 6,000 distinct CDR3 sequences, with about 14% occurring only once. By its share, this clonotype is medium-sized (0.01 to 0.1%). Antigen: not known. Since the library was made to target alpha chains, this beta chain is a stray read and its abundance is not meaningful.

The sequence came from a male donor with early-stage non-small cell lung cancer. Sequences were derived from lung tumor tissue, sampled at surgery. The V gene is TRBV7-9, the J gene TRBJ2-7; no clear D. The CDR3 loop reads CASSLVSGRAYEQYF. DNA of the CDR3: TGTGCCAGCAGCTTAGTATCCGGGCGAGCCTACGAGCAGTACTTC.